These 2 T cell receptor beta chains originate from one sample sequenced in a study of T cell responses to AZD1222 COVID-19 vaccine. TCRdb's table, derived via immunoSEQ multiplex PCR, lists solely in-frame clones and lacks some. Of under 200,000 clones in the sample, around 92% were seen once. The sequenced sample was peripheral blood, obtained on day 0 of MenACWY control vaccination. The receptors were sampled from an adult in good health.

The rearrangement uses TRBV6-1 and TRBJ1-2, with 12 bases matching TRBD1. V gave up 3 bases and J gave up 8 bases; unmatched junction bases: 7. The CDR3 loop spans 15 amino acids. Germline assignment: CDR1 MNHNS and CDR2 SASEGT. This chain's CDR3 is CASSEKGQGASGYTF. The CDR3 nucleotides are TGTGCCAGCAGTGAGAAGGGACAGGGGGCAAGCGGCTACACCTTC.

This chain joins TRBV11-2 and TRBJ2-1, with a possible D match to TRBD1 (6 bases). Looked up from germline, CDR1 is SGHAT and CDR2 is FQNNGV. Trimming removed 5 bases at V and 6 bases at J, with 11 bases between. The CDR3 loop spans 13 amino acids. The CDR3 here is CASSPGQINEQFF. The CDR3 nucleotides are TGTGCCAGCAGCCCCGGACAGATCAATGAGCAGTTCTTC.